The 18 T cell receptor beta chains below come from one sample, sequenced in a study of shared clonotypes between healthy human individuals (dated by TCRdb to 2020 to 2022). The library was built by means of the immunoSEQ multiplex PCR assay. Held by TCRdb, this immuneACCESS table contains in-frame sequences only and omits some clones. Under half of the omission traces to an unresolved V gene where checked; the cause of the rest is unknown. Counted in this sample were roughly 2 million clones; approximately 94% of them appeared once. The top ten constitute 0.85% to 1.3% of the sample. CD8 naive samples were obtained by positive selection for CCR7 among CD45RO-negative cells, yielding a CD45RA+CCR7+ population from which TemRA cells were excluded. Sample: naive CD8+ T cells sorted from blood. What this sample's cell subset or site label stands for: CD45RA+CCR7+. All receptors come from a man younger than 35 in good health.

This chain joins TRBV29-1 and TRBJ2-3; unclear D gene. The CDR3 sequence is 10 residues long. Trimming removed 8 bases from V and 9 bases from J, with 12 bases in between. CDR1 is SQVTM and CDR2 is ANQGSEA in the germline V gene. CDR3 sequence: CSLPLSTQYF. The CDR3 coding sequence is TGCAGCCTTCCTTTATCAACGCAGTATTTT.

The V and J genes are TRBV5-1 and TRBJ2-5; 7 nucleotides align to TRBD2. Trimming took 1 base from V and 4 from J; bases not matched to a gene: 10. CDR1 and CDR2 (germline): SGHRS, YFSETQ. The CDR3 covers 16 residues. CDR3 DNA: TGCGCCAGCAGCTTGTATGCTAGCGGTCGTCTAGAGACCCAGTACTTC. It encodes CASSLYASGRLETQYF.

This chain joins TRBV25-1 and TRBJ2-7; no clear D gene. V was pared by 5 bases and J by 10 bases, with 18 bases between. CDR3 length equals 13 residues. Germline V gene data show CDR1 as MGHDK and CDR2 as SYGVNS. The CDR3 loop reads CASSPQTTLPQYF. The CDR3 DNA sequence: TGTGCCAGCAGTCCGCAGACGACCCTTCCACAGTACTTC.

The rearrangement links TRBV6-1 to TRBJ2-7, with D perhaps TRBD1 (6 bases). Germline CDR1 reads MNHNS; CDR2 reads SASEGT. There are 15 residues in the CDR3. The V and J ends lost 4 bases and 2 bases respectively, with 15 bases between them. The CDR3 DNA reads TGTGCCAGCAGTGGCTACAGGGAATTCCCCTACGAGCAGTACTTC. Protein sequence: CASSGYREFPYEQYF.

This clone has only one observation. The chain uses TRBV6-1 and TRBJ2-5; 11 bases map to TRBD2. The CDR3 loop spans 17 amino acids. The V gene's germline CDR1 is MNHNS and CDR2 SASEGT. The V segment lost 2 bases and the J segment 2 bases; nucleotides outside the gene matches: 7. CDR3 region: CASSERLAGIYQETQYF. CDR3 nucleotides: TGTGCCAGCAGTGAAAGACTAGCGGGGATATATCAAGAGACCCAGTACTTC.

For this clone: Other nucleotide sequences in the sample specify the same CDR3. V and J are TRBV19 and TRBJ2-7; D is unresolved. The CDR3 runs 12 residues. Germline values: CDR1 LNHDA, CDR2 SQIVND (reference sequence). Trimming cost V 5 bases and J 6 bases, with 11 bases left between them. The CDR3 reads CASSPGSLEQYF. The CDR3 region has the DNA TGTGCCAGTAGTCCGGGTTCCCTCGAGCAGTACTTC.

The V and J genes are TRBV6-4 and TRBJ2-1; 9 positions agree with TRBD2. After removal of 6 bases from V and 1 base from J, the junction contained 7 bases not matched to a gene. The CDR3 spans 16 residues. The germline V gene encodes CDR1 MRHNA and CDR2 SNTAGT. The CDR3 DNA reads as TGTGCCAGCAGGGAAGGAGCGGGGGGTTCCTACAATGAGCAGTTCTTC. Residues: CASREGAGGSYNEQFF.

The chain couples TRBV7-9 to TRBJ2-7; D gene ambiguous. V was shortened by 5 bases and J by 6 bases, with 11 bases between the two germline ends. Looked up from germline, CDR1 is SEHNR and CDR2 is FQNEAQ (reference sequence). The CDR3 consists of 12 residues. CDR3 region: CASSNSPAEQYF. The CDR3, as DNA: TGTGCCAGCAGCAACTCGCCAGCCGAGCAGTACTTC.

The chain employs TRBV30 and TRBJ1-5, with a weak D call TRBD1 (6 bases). The CDR3 runs to 15 residues. The germline gives CDR1 GTSNPN, CDR2 SVGIG (reference sequence). V shed 2 bases and J shed 6 bases, with 17 bases lying between them. The CDR3 region has the DNA TGTGCCTGGAGTATTTCACGGCAGGGGTCTCAGCCCCAGCATTTT. This translates into CAWSISRQGSQPQHF.

Comment on this clone: This same CDR3 is encoded by further DNA sequences in the sample. The genes are TRBV30 and TRBJ2-2, with D possibly TRBD1 on 5 matching bases. V was clipped by 2 bases and J by 2 bases, with 9 bases between them. The CDR3 is 14 residues long. The germline gives CDR1 GTSNPN, CDR2 SVGIG (reference sequence). CDR3: CAWSWGSNTGELFF. The CDR3 nucleotides read TGTGCCTGGAGTTGGGGCAGTAACACCGGGGAGCTGTTTTTT.

Only a few counts were recorded for this clone. A much larger clone lies one base from this, so it may be a read error. This CDR3 is also generated by other DNA sequences in the sample. The chain joins TRBV5-6 to TRBJ2-7; no clear D. The CDR3 extends over 11 amino acids. The V end was cut by 0 bases, the J end by 4 bases, with 2 bases between. Germline CDR1 reads SGHDT; CDR2 reads YYEEEE. CDR3 sequence: CASSLEYEQYF. CDR3 in DNA: TGTGCCAGCAGCTTGGAGTACGAGCAGTACTTC.

The CDR3: CASSVSPGTDYGYTF. The DNA of the CDR3 is TGTGCCAGCAGCGTCAGCCCCGGGACAGATTATGGCTACACCTTC. The chain uses TRBV9 and TRBJ1-2, with 7 bases fitting TRBD1. This CDR3 contains 15 residues. Trimming at V came to 2 bases and at J to 5 bases, leaving 9 bases not matched to a gene. Per germline, CDR1 SGDLS and CDR2 YYNGEE.

The rearrangement joins TRBV27 to TRBJ2-5, with D possibly matching TRBD2 (5 bases). The CDR3 has 15 residues. CDR1 MNHEY and CDR2 SMNVEV come from the germline V gene (reference sequence). V lost 2 bases and J 5 bases, leaving 15 bases between the germline ends. The CDR3 region is CASSLLSGLGETQYF. Written as DNA, the CDR3 is TGTGCCAGCAGTTTACTGAGCGGATTAGGGGAGACCCAGTACTTC.

CDR3 in amino acids: CASSQDWEGGSEAFF. The CDR3 DNA sequence: TGCGCCAGCAGCCAAGACTGGGAGGGGGGTTCTGAAGCTTTCTTT. This chain joins TRBV4-3 and TRBJ1-1, with a weak D call TRBD1 (6 bases). V was shortened by 0 bases and J by 6 bases, with 14 bases between the two germline ends. CDR3 size: 15 residues. Per the germline V gene, CDR1 is LGHNA and CDR2 is YSLEER.

A few counts support this clone. Distinct nucleotide sequences in the sample also encode this CDR3. The V gene is TRBV9, the J gene TRBJ2-3; D is possibly TRBD1 (5 bases). Germline V lookup: CDR1 SGDLS, CDR2 YYNGEE. This CDR3 region has 14 residues. V gave up 2 bases and J gave up 1 base, with 8 bases separating them. Written as DNA, the CDR3 is TGTGCCAGCAGCGTGGTAGGGGGCACAGATACGCAGTATTTT. It yields the protein CASSVVGGTDTQYF.

This chain connects TRBV6-5 to TRBJ1-4; 9 bases align to TRBD1. V lost 3 bases to trimming and J lost 10 bases; unmatched junction nucleotides: 3. Looked up from germline, CDR1 is MNHEY and CDR2 is SVGAGI. The CDR3 sequence is 13 residues long. The CDR3 DNA reads as TGTGCCAGCAGTTATGGGACAGGGCTAAAACTGTTTTTT. This encodes CASSYGTGLKLFF.

This sequence joins TRBV27 and TRBJ2-1, with TRBD2 identical over 9 bases. The V segment lost 8 bases and the J segment 0 bases; nucleotides outside the gene matches: 5. The CDR3 runs to 15 residues. The germline CDR1 and CDR2 sequences are MNHEY and SMNVEV (reference sequence). CDR3 protein: CASGSGGSSYNEQFF. CDR3 sequence (DNA): TGTGCCAGCGGTAGCGGGGGAAGCTCCTACAATGAGCAGTTCTTC.

The V and J genes are TRBV10-2 and TRBJ2-7; 9 bases align to TRBD1. The CDR3 loop spans 17 amino acids. The V segment lost 2 bases and the J segment 1 base; nucleotides outside the gene matches: 9. Germline assignment: CDR1 WSHSY and CDR2 SAAADI. In DNA, the CDR3 is TGCGCCAGCAGTGAGAGCTGGGACAGGGAAGGGTCCTACGAGCAGTACTTC. It is translated as CASSESWDREGSYEQYF.